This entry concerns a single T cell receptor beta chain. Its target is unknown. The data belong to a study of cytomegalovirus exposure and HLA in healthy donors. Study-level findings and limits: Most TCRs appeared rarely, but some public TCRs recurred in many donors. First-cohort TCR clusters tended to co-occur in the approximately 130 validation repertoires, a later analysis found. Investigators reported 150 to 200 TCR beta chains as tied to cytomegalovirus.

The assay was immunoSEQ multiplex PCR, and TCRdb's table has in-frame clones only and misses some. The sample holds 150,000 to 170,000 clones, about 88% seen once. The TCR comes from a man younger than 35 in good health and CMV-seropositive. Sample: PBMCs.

CDR3 nucleotides: TGTGCCAGCAGCTTAGTGGCGGAGAACTCTGGAAACACCATATATTTT. Protein: CASSLVAENSGNTIYF. The chain employs TRBV7-2 and TRBJ1-3, with D hard to call. This CDR3 comprises 16 residues. CDR1 and CDR2 (germline): SGHTA, FQGNSA. Trimming shortened V by 1 base and J by 0 bases, and 10 bases separated the two germline ends.